The sequence of this T cell receptor beta chain was determined in a study of regulatory T cells. Amplification used 52 TRBV primers and 13 TRBJ primers. The repertoire was sequenced with immunoSEQ multiplex PCR; TCRdb's copy has only in-frame clones and lacks some. This sample has tens of thousands of clones, with roughly 88% found just once. Every patient with CD3G deficiency had evidence of autoimmunity. Patients aged 2 to 39 years had fewer naive and more memory CD4+ and CD8+ T cells. CD4+ cells were sorted into CD25-high CD127-low regulatory cells and CD25-low CD127-high conventional cells. Points on this clone: The antigen remains unidentified.

The germline gives CDR1 MDHEN, CDR2 SYDVKM. The J segment lost 6 bases and the V segment lost 5 bases, leaving 8 bases of the junction unmatched. The CDR3 loop spans 15 amino acids. Whole-study results and caveats: Skewed V and J usage and few unique V-J pairs marked patient repertoires, most in Tregs. Hydrophobic residues at CDR3 positions 6 and 7 were enriched in conventional CD4+ T cells of CD3G-deficient patients.

This receptor was identified in a child younger than 18 with CD3G deficiency. The sequencing input was conventional CD4+ T cells sorted from blood. The gene calls are TRBV28 and TRBJ2-2; 8 bases line up with TRBD1. CDR3 protein: CASSQHTRGPGELFF. The CDR3 nucleotides are TGTGCCAGCAGTCAGCACACCAGGGGGCCCGGGGAGCTGTTTTTT.